The 5 T cell receptor beta chains presented below share a single source sample, sequenced in a study of blood T cell repertoires in COVID-19. Method: immunoSEQ multiplex PCR; TCRdb's copy keeps in-frame clones and lacks some. Counted here are hundreds of thousands of clones, under 90% occurring once; the ten biggest clones make up roughly 6%. Sequenced material: peripheral blood. These receptors were collected from a man aged 55-75 years who had recovered from COVID-19.

V gene TRBV2 combines with J gene TRBJ1-3; TRBD1 matches at 9 bases. The trim removed 5 bases at V and 6 bases at J, leaving 8 bases unmatched. This CDR3 has 15 amino acids. In germline, CDR1 is SNHLY, CDR2 FYNNEI. CDR3 loop: CASSPGTGNPNTIYF. CDR3 nucleotides: TGTGCCAGCAGTCCCGGGACAGGGAATCCAAACACCATATATTTT.

This clone was seen more than once but under ten times. This sequence joins TRBV29-1 and TRBJ2-7; 10 bases agree with TRBD2. CDR1 is SQVTM, CDR2 ANQGSEA, per germline. Unmatched junction bases numbered 11, after V lost 6 bases and J lost 6 bases. The CDR3 is 14 residues long. CDR3 DNA sequence: TGCAGCGTGGAACGGGCTAGCGGGGGTCTCGAGCAGTACTTC. Translating gives CSVERASGGLEQYF.

This clone was counted a single time. Other DNA sequences in this specimen translate into the identical CDR3. The chain recombines TRBV7-2 with TRBJ2-5; 14 bases are a match to TRBD2. The CDR3 is made up of 16 amino acids. V was pared by 1 base and J by 2 bases, with 0 bases of the junction left unmatched. From germline, CDR1 is SGHTA and CDR2 FQGNSA. CDR3 loop: CASSLGLAGGQETQYF. As DNA, the CDR3 is TGTGCCAGCAGCTTAGGACTAGCGGGGGGGCAAGAGACCCAGTACTTC.

The CDR3: CASSFAGTYEAFF. CDR3 coding DNA: TGTGCCAGCAGCTTCGCGGGGACCTATGAAGCTTTCTTT. The chain has TRBV11-2 and TRBJ1-1; D is possibly TRBD1 (5 bases). Germline-derived CDR1 and CDR2 are SGHAT and FQNNGV. This CDR3 region has 13 residues. With 3 bases removed from V and 7 bases from J, the gap between germline ends came to 12 bases.

This clone was recorded once. One junction end does not reproduce the germline sequence, and a read error may be involved. The chain links TRBV30 to TRBJ2-5; D might be TRBD1 (5 bases). The CDR3 runs 14 residues. Germline V CDR1 and CDR2: GTSNPN, SVGIG (reference sequence). The CDR3 DNA follows: TGTGCCTGGAGCCAGGGATTTTGGGAAGAGACCCAGCACTTC. Residues: CAWSQGFWEETQHF. Looking up the rest from reference TRBV30 and TRBJ2-5 gives the full variable domain: SQTIHQWPATLVQPVGSPLSLECTVEGTSNPNLYWYRQAAGRGLQLLFYSVGIGQISSEVPQNLSASRPQDRQFILSSKKLLLSDSGFYLCAWSQGFWEETQHFGPGTRLLVL.